Here is one T cell receptor (beta chain) with its context. The record originates from a study of blood T cell repertoires in COVID-19. Generated by immunoSEQ multiplex PCR, the TCRdb table keeps only in-frame clones and is missing some. The sample comprises under 300,000 clones, over 75% of which are singletons, and around 2% rests with the top ten. CDR1 is LGHDT, CDR2 YNNKEL, per germline (reference sequence). The CDR3 contains 12 residues. V lost 3 bases to trimming and J lost 8 bases, with 10 bases between them. The sequenced material came from peripheral blood. The clonotype was recovered from a man aged 25 to 40 who had recovered from COVID-19. The chain has TRBV3-1 (or the pseudogene TRBV3-2) and TRBJ1-2; D not certain. CDR3 sequence reads: CASSQERSGYTF. In DNA, the CDR3 is TGTGCCAGCAGCCAGGAAAGGAGCGGCTACACCTTC.